The clone carrying this TCR beta chain came up a few times. Its matching antigen is unknown. There are 16 residues in the CDR3. J lost 2 bases, V lost 4 bases, and 9 bases had no gene match. Germline-derived CDR1 and CDR2 are SGHNT and YYREEE (reference sequence). Arm-PCR with iRepertoire HTBI primers amplified the CDR3 regions for these TCR beta libraries. In the authors' methods: Across all samples, roughly 62 TRBV segments and around 13 TRBJ segments were identified. TCRdb reprocessed the multiplex PCR reads via MiXCR and lists one record per CDR3 protein. TCRdb assigned the V and J calls; the authors' analysis was not used. The sample lists some 560,000 distinct CDR3 sequences; about 16% were seen once. The data originate from a study of regulatory T cells in long-lasting Graves disease. General observations from the study: Segments TRBV28, TRBJ1-2 and TRBJ2-5 showed preferential usage in persistent disease.

The time point: newly diagnosed GD, antithyroid drugs for less than 3 months. RNA extracted from PBMCs served as the sequencing template. Staff drew roughly 10 milliliters of peripheral blood into EDTA tubes. These data also featured in a second study, about T cells in Graves' hyperthyroidism and ophthalmopathy.

The starting material was peripheral blood mononuclear cells (PBMCs), obtained at new diagnosis, from a patient treated with antithyroid drugs. This receptor was identified in a middle-aged woman with Graves disease. This rearrangement joins TRBV5-4 to TRBJ2-7, with 10 bases lining up with TRBD1. The CDR3 DNA follows: TGTGCCAGCAGCCCAAAAAGCGGACAGGGGGCCTACGAGCAGTACTTC. As protein: CASSPKSGQGAYEQYF.